The 13 T cell receptor beta chains below all came from one sample that was sequenced in a study. TRBV12-4/TRBJ1-2 clonotypes were amplified with adaptor-ligated barcode primers. In TCRdb, the multiplex PCR reads were re-called with MiXCR into one record per CDR3 protein. This sample yields 100 to 150 distinct CDR3 sequences, of which around 13% are seen a single time; around 64% belongs to the top ten. Sequencing was carried out using memory CD4+ T cells sorted from blood. As for subset: memory CD4+ T cells, CD4+CD45RO+CD25-. The receptors come from a female donor with breast cancer.

This clonotype is hyperexpanded within its sample. The chain employs TRBV12-3 or TRBV12-4 and TRBJ1-2, with D maybe TRBD1 (5 bases). Trimming left V 6 bases short and J 5 bases short, with 10 bases between. The CDR3 runs to 12 residues. CDR3 amino acids: CASSYGAYGYTF. The CDR3 DNA reads TGTGCCAGCAGCTATGGGGCTTATGGCTACACCTTC.

V is TRBV12-3 or TRBV12-4 and J is TRBJ1-2, with TRBD1 matching over 9 bases. The CDR3 runs to 14 residues. The V gene end was trimmed by 4 bases and the J gene end by 7 bases; junction bases not matched to a gene: 7. CDR3 coding DNA: TGTGCCAGCAGTTCGTCCCGGGACAGGGTTGGCTACACCTTC. This codes for CASSSSRDRVGYTF.

This clonotype is labeled hyperexpanded. The chain joins TRBV12-3 or TRBV12-4 to TRBJ1-2; D remains unclear. V dropped 2 bases and J dropped 0 bases, with 10 bases sitting between them. CDR3 size: 15 residues. As DNA, the CDR3 is TGTGCCAGCAGTTTACGTGGCGGTTCTAACTATGGCTACACCTTC. The encoded protein is CASSLRGGSNYGYTF.

The sample holds many counts of this clonotype. The chain is built from TRBV12-3 or TRBV12-4 and TRBJ1-2, with a tentative D call TRBD1 (5 bases). Trimming removed 4 bases from V and 4 bases from J, with 10 bases in between. The CDR3 has 13 residues. In DNA form, the CDR3 reads TGTGCCAGCAGTTCCGGACAAGTCTATGGCTACACCTTC. This encodes CASSSGQVYGYTF.

This clonotype is large. This chain uses TRBV12-3 or TRBV12-4 with TRBJ1-2; TRBD1 might be the D (5 bases). The CDR3 covers 15 residues. V lost 5 bases, J lost 4 bases, and 17 bases lay in between. The CDR3 DNA sequence: TGTGCCAGCAGTCCAGGACGGCGGGGCCTCTATGGCTACACCTTC. It encodes CASSPGRRGLYGYTF.

There are a few counts of this clonotype. The V gene is TRBV12-3 or TRBV12-4, the J gene TRBJ1-2; 7 positions agree with TRBD1. Trimming cost V 6 bases and J 6 bases; bases outside gene matches: 7. The CDR3 consists of 13 residues. As DNA, the CDR3 is TGTGCCAGCAGCCCCGGGACAGAAAATGGCTACACCTTC. Protein sequence: CASSPGTENGYTF.

This clonotype rates as hyperexpanded. This chain uses TRBV12-3 or TRBV12-4 with TRBJ1-2; TRBD1 agrees at 8 bases. V lost 6 bases and J lost 6; bases outside the gene matches: 6. The CDR3 extends over 13 amino acids. The CDR3 loop reads CASRRTGRDGYTF. In DNA, the CDR3 is TGTGCCAGCAGACGGACAGGGCGGGATGGCTACACCTTC.

This clonotype was recorded many times. The chain combines TRBV12-3 or TRBV12-4 with TRBJ1-2; D unresolved. V was cut by 5 bases and J by 8 bases, with 15 bases left in between. The CDR3 extends over 13 amino acids. The CDR3 loop reads CASSRSRAFGYTF. Written as DNA, the CDR3 is TGTGCCAGCAGTCGATCGAGAGCCTTCGGCTACACCTTC.

Sample share makes this clonotype large (0.1 to 1%). V and J are TRBV12-3 or TRBV12-4 and TRBJ1-2; D is unclear. V gave up 6 bases and J gave up 4 bases, with 9 bases separating them. The CDR3 runs 12 residues. As DNA, the CDR3 is TGTGCCAGCAGCGGAGGTTTCTATGGCTACACCTTC. Its protein product is CASSGGFYGYTF.

J is TRBJ1-2 and V is TRBV12-3 or TRBV12-4, with TRBD1 matching 9 bases. There are 16 residues in the CDR3. J gave up 6 bases and V 3 bases, and 11 bases lay outside the gene matches. CDR3 loop: CASSFNVGTGRDGYTF. The CDR3 nucleotides are TGTGCCAGCAGTTTCAATGTAGGGACAGGGCGGGATGGCTACACCTTC.

Sample share makes this clonotype large. The CDR3 region is CASGFGPPYGYTF. CDR3 bases: TGTGCTAGTGGTTTCGGCCCTCCTTATGGCTACACCTTC. The chain is built from TRBV12-5 and TRBJ1-2; D unclear. CDR1 and CDR2 (germline): LGHNT, FRNRAP. V was cut by 3 bases and J by 5 bases, with 10 bases left in between. This CDR3 has 13 residues.

By share, this clonotype counts as hyperexpanded. The gene calls are TRBV12-3 or TRBV12-4 and TRBJ1-2; D possibly corresponds to TRBD1 (5 bases). V dropped 5 bases and J dropped 2 bases, with 6 bases sitting between them. This CDR3 is 12 amino acids long. For the CDR3, the DNA is TGTGCCAGCAGTCGGGGCAACTATGGCTACACCTTC. It codes for CASSRGNYGYTF.

In its sample, this clonotype ranks as large. This chain joins TRBV12-3 or TRBV12-4 and TRBJ1-2; D gene uncertain. The CDR3 consists of 13 residues. The V gene lost 4 bases and the J gene lost 8 bases, with 14 bases spanning the gap. The CDR3 sequence is CASSWEGWAGYTF. The CDR3 coding sequence is TGTGCCAGCAGTTGGGAGGGCTGGGCAGGCTACACCTTC.